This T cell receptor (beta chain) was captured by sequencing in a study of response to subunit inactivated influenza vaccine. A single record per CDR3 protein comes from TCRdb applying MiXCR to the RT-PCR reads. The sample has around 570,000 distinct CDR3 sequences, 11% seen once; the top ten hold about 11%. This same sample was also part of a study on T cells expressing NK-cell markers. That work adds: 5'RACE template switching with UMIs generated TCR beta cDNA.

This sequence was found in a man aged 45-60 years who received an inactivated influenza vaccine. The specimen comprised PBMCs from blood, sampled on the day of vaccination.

This CDR3 is CASSLMGGTYEQYF. DNA for the CDR3: TGTGCCAGCAGCTTGATGGGCGGAACCTACGAGCAGTACTTC. The rearrangement joins TRBV5-5 to TRBJ2-7, with D unresolved. CDR1 is SGHKS, CDR2 YYEKEE, per germline (reference sequence). The length of the CDR3 is 14 residues. Trimming took 1 base from V and 2 from J, leaving 10 bases between them.